Below are 31 T cell receptor beta chains sequenced from a single sample in a study of neurological immune-mediated disorders. TCRdb reprocessed the 5' RACE reads with MiXCR, giving one entry per CDR3 protein. The sample consists of tens of thousands of distinct CDR3 sequences, just over 2.5% of them appearing once. The sample comprised PBMCs. Receptor source: a woman aged 25 to 45 with multiple sclerosis.

This clonotype has ten or more counts. The chain joins TRBV2 to TRBJ1-5; D unclear. Germline loops: CDR1 SNHLY, CDR2 FYNNEI. V was clipped by 5 bases and J by 0 bases, with 8 bases between them. The CDR3 covers 14 residues. The CDR3 sequence: CASSLQYSNQPQHF. CDR3 sequence (DNA): TGTGCCAGCAGTCTCCAGTATAGCAATCAGCCCCAGCATTTT.

This clonotype was recorded many times. The CDR3 protein is CASSWAGTSVSQYF. The CDR3, as DNA: TGTGCCAGCAGCTGGGCCGGGACTAGTGTTTCCCAGTACTTC. J is TRBJ2-5 and V is TRBV7-9, with TRBD2 matching over 8 bases. Germline CDR1 and CDR2: SEHNR and FQNEAQ (reference sequence). V gave up 4 bases and J gave up 9 bases; unmatched junction bases: 10. This CDR3 spans 14 amino acids.

This clonotype was picked up many times. J is TRBJ2-1 and V is TRBV25-1, with D possibly being TRBD1 or TRBD2 (5 bases each). Germline V CDR1 and CDR2: MGHDK, SYGVNS. V shed 3 bases and J shed 9 bases, with 18 bases lying between them. The CDR3 loop spans 15 amino acids. CDR3 DNA sequence: TGTGCCAGCAGTGACCATTCGGGGCGCAGGTTTGAGCAGTTCTTC. This translates into CASSDHSGRRFEQFF. The full variable domain, with the rest looked up from reference TRBV25-1 and TRBJ2-1, is EADIYQTPRYLVIGTGKKITLECSQTMGHDKMYWYQQDPGMELHLIHYSYGVNSTEKGDLSSESTVSRIRTEHFPLTLESARPSHTSQYLCASSDHSGRRFEQFFGPGTRLTVL.

This clonotype was seen repeatedly, ten times or more. The gene calls are TRBV5-1 and TRBJ1-1, with D hard to call. Trimming took off 4 bases at V and 3 bases at J, with 16 bases between the two ends. The CDR3 has 15 residues. Looked up from germline, CDR1 is SGHRS and CDR2 is YFSETQ. The CDR3 protein is CASSPLNQRDTEAFF. The DNA for the CDR3 is TGCGCCAGCAGCCCCCTAAATCAGAGGGACACTGAAGCTTTCTTT.

This clonotype was counted many times. V and J are TRBV15 and TRBJ2-1; 7 bases match TRBD1. Trimming at V came to 9 bases and at J to 4 bases, leaving 3 bases not matched to a gene. In germline, CDR1 is LNHNV, CDR2 YYDKDF (reference sequence). The CDR3 has 12 residues. For the CDR3, the DNA is TGTGCCACTCGGGACAGATACAATGAGCAGTTCTTC. Translating gives CATRDRYNEQFF. Full variable domain (rest looked up from reference TRBV15 and TRBJ2-1): DAMVIQNPRYQVTQFGKPVTLSCSQTLNHNVMYWYQQKSSQAPKLLFHYYDKDFNNEADTPDNFQSRRPNTSFCFLDIRSPGLGDTAMYLCATRDRYNEQFFGPGTRLTVL.

This clonotype was recorded at least ten times. The rearrangement uses TRBV7-8 and TRBJ2-1; D not certain. The length of the CDR3 is 14 residues. Germline V CDR1 and CDR2: SGHVS, FQNEAQ. The V gene lost 1 base and the J gene lost 7 bases, with 11 bases spanning the gap. The CDR3 loop is CASSLVWPDNEQFF. Written as DNA, the CDR3 is TGTGCCAGCAGCTTAGTTTGGCCCGATAATGAGCAGTTCTTC. Together with reference TRBV7-8 and TRBJ2-1, the CDR3 gives the full variable domain: GAGVSQSPRYKVAKRGQDVALRCDPISGHVSLFWYQQALGQGPEFLTYFQNEAQLDKSGLPSDRFFAERPEGSVSTLKIQRTQQEDSAVYLCASSLVWPDNEQFFGPGTRLTVL.

This clonotype was counted ten times or more. The genes are TRBV5-1 and TRBJ2-2; D not resolved. The V gene's germline CDR1 is SGHRS and CDR2 YFSETQ. Trimming left V 1 base short and J 2 bases short, with 9 bases between. CDR3 length: 15 amino acids. CDR3 coding DNA: TGCGCCAGCAGCTTGCTTCCGGCAAACACCGGGGAGCTGTTTTTT. It specifies CASSLLPANTGELFF.

This clonotype was seen ten or more times. This sequence joins TRBV6-2 or TRBV6-3 and TRBJ2-3, with D perhaps matching TRBD1 or TRBD2 (5 bases each). There are 15 residues in the CDR3. Germline V lookup: CDR1 MNHEY, CDR2 SVGEGT. V lost 0 bases, J lost 3 bases, and 10 bases lay in between. The CDR3 DNA follows: TGTGCCAGCAGTTACTCGGGGCTAGCAACAGATACGCAGTATTTT. It translates to CASSYSGLATDTQYF.

The chain has TRBV7-8 and TRBJ2-5, with D uncertain. The V gene's germline CDR1 is SGHVS and CDR2 FQNEAQ. The V end lost 2 bases, the J end lost 2 bases, and 9 bases lay between the germline ends. The CDR3 runs 14 residues. The CDR3 is CASSLKSIQETQYF. As DNA, the CDR3 is TGTGCCAGCAGCTTAAAGAGTATACAAGAGACCCAGTACTTC.

This clonotype was observed many times. V and J are TRBV6-2 or TRBV6-3 and TRBJ2-1, with TRBD2 matching 10 bases. This CDR3 has 16 amino acids. Trimming took 3 bases from V and 9 from J; bases not matched to a gene: 11. Germline V lookup: CDR1 MNHEY, CDR2 SVGEGT. CDR3 in amino acids: CASSYVRLAGVGEQFF. CDR3 sequence (DNA): TGTGCCAGCAGTTATGTGAGGCTAGCGGGAGTCGGTGAGCAGTTCTTC.

This clonotype was seen repeatedly, ten times or more. The rearrangement uses TRBV6-6 and TRBJ2-2; 12 positions match TRBD2. Trimming removed 5 bases from V and 5 bases from J; junction bases left unmatched: 12. CDR1 MNHNY and CDR2 SVGAGI come from the germline V gene (reference sequence). This CDR3 has 18 residues. CDR3 protein: CASSPRTSGAAPTGELFF. The CDR3 DNA is TGTGCCAGCAGTCCCCGGACTAGCGGGGCGGCCCCGACCGGGGAGCTGTTTTTT.

This clonotype was counted at least ten times. This chain joins TRBV6-5 and TRBJ1-1; perhaps TRBD1 as D (5 bases). The CDR3 is 15 residues long. Germline CDR1 MNHEY, CDR2 SVGAGI. V dropped 5 bases and J dropped 10 bases, with 23 bases sitting between them. The CDR3 spells CASSALSGPLEGAFF. The CDR3 nucleotides are TGTGCCAGCAGTGCGCTATCGGGGCCCCTGGAAGGAGCTTTCTTT.

Of note for this clonotype: Possible read error: a much larger clone is one base away. The V call is TRBV20-1, the J call TRBJ1-5; 7 bases agree with TRBD1. Germline CDR1 DFQATT, CDR2 SNEGSKA (reference sequence). The V gene end was trimmed by 7 bases and the J gene end by 6 bases; junction bases not matched to a gene: 9. The CDR3 sequence is 13 residues long. The CDR3: CSDFDREGQPQHF. DNA for the CDR3: TGCAGTGATTTCGACAGGGAAGGTCAGCCCCAGCATTTT.

This clonotype was observed a single time. The chain recombines TRBV20-1 with TRBJ2-3; 16 nucleotides line up with TRBD2. Per the germline V gene, CDR1 is DFQATT and CDR2 is SNEGSKA (reference sequence). The CDR3 has 21 amino acids. Trimming cost V 0 bases and J 4 bases; bases outside gene matches: 16. This CDR3 reads CSARDFLPGLAGGTPSDTQYF. Written as DNA, the CDR3 is TGCAGTGCTAGAGATTTCCTGCCGGGACTAGCGGGAGGGACCCCCTCAGATACGCAGTATTTT.

This clonotype was seen many times. This chain connects TRBV30 to TRBJ2-2; D may correspond to TRBD1 or TRBD2 (5 bases each). V shed 4 bases and J shed 3 bases, with 15 bases lying between them. From germline, CDR1 is GTSNPN and CDR2 SVGIG (reference sequence). The CDR3 spans 15 residues. The CDR3 bases are TGTGCCTGGAAGAAGGGACGATCGGACACCGGGGAGCTGTTTTTT. Amino acids: CAWKKGRSDTGELFF.

This clonotype has at least ten counts. The rearrangement links TRBV5-1 to TRBJ2-2; D remains unclear. Germline V gene sequence: CDR1 SGHRS, CDR2 YFSETQ. The CDR3 consists of 12 residues. The V end was cut by 2 bases, the J end by 6 bases, with 5 bases between. The CDR3 nucleotides read TGCGCCAGCAGCTTTGGGGCCGGGGAGCTGTTTTTT. As protein: CASSFGAGELFF.

This clonotype was recorded at least ten times. The CDR3 loop reads CASSLGGAPNTGELFF. The CDR3 DNA sequence: TGTGCCAGCAGTTTAGGCGGGGCCCCAAACACCGGGGAGCTGTTTTTT. The chain links TRBV27 to TRBJ2-2, with a tentative D call TRBD2 (6 bases). V was shortened by 2 bases and J by 2 bases, with 12 bases between the two germline ends. The CDR3 covers 16 residues. The germline CDR1 and CDR2 sequences are MNHEY and SMNVEV (reference sequence).

This clonotype showed up many times. The gene calls are TRBV7-2 and TRBJ2-3; 7 bases line up with TRBD2. The germline gives CDR1 SGHTA, CDR2 FQGNSA. The V and J ends lost 2 bases and 6 bases, in that order; junction bases with no gene match: 11. There are 16 residues in the CDR3. CDR3 sequence (DNA): TGTGCCAGCAGCTTATGGTCTCTAGCGGCTCGGGATACGCAGTATTTT. Its translation is CASSLWSLAARDTQYF.

This clonotype was seen many times. The chain employs TRBV18 and TRBJ2-5; D assignment may be TRBD1 or TRBD2 (5 bases each). The length of the CDR3 is 16 residues. Germline CDR1 reads KGHSH; CDR2 reads LQKENI. The germline V and J ends were trimmed by 2 bases and 0 bases, with 13 bases remaining between them. CDR3 protein: CASSPIAGTYQETQYF. In nucleotides, the CDR3 is TGTGCCAGCTCACCAATCGCAGGGACGTACCAAGAGACCCAGTACTTC.

This clonotype came up many times. The chain combines TRBV18 with TRBJ2-4; TRBD1 matches at 9 bases. This CDR3 spans 17 amino acids. V shed 0 bases, J shed 6 bases, and the junction held 9 bases outside the gene matches. Germline CDR1 reads KGHSH; CDR2 reads LQKENI. CDR3 region: CASSPPIRETGGNIQYF. The CDR3 DNA reads TGTGCCAGCTCACCACCGATAAGAGAGACAGGGGGAAACATTCAGTACTTC.

This clonotype was detected many times. The CDR3 reads CASSQDKRASTDTQYF. CDR3 coding DNA: TGCGCCAGCAGCCAAGATAAGCGGGCCAGCACAGATACGCAGTATTTT. The chain uses TRBV4-3 and TRBJ2-3; D is perhaps TRBD2 (6 bases). The length of the CDR3 is 16 residues. The germline V and J ends were trimmed by 0 bases and 0 bases, with 10 bases remaining between them. Germline CDR1 and CDR2: LGHNA and YSLEER.

The gene calls are TRBV24-1 and TRBJ2-3, with 12 bases identical to TRBD2. This CDR3 has 16 residues. In germline, CDR1 is KGHDR, CDR2 SFDVKD. The ends lost 4 bases at V and 6 bases at J; junction bases unmatched: 7. The CDR3 coding sequence is TGTGCCACCAGTGAGACTAGCGGGAGACCTTCGGATACGCAGTATTTT. Protein: CATSETSGRPSDTQYF.

This clonotype was seen ten or more times. This chain joins TRBV5-1 and TRBJ2-7; tentatively, D is TRBD1 or TRBD2 (5 bases each). The CDR3 sequence is 13 residues long. Germline V CDR1 and CDR2: SGHRS, YFSETQ. V was pared by 3 bases and J by 0 bases, with 7 bases between. The CDR3 loop is CASSWDHSYEQYF. CDR3 nucleotides: TGCGCCAGCAGCTGGGACCACTCCTACGAGCAGTACTTC.

This clonotype was counted at least ten times. J is TRBJ2-7 and V is TRBV9; D is undetermined. CDR3 size: 15 residues. Germline CDR1 SGDLS, CDR2 YYNGEE. The ends were cut back, 4 bases at V and 3 bases at J, with 17 bases in the middle. CDR3 in amino acids: CASSPSMVGGYEQYF. The CDR3 nucleotides are TGTGCCAGCAGCCCGAGCATGGTGGGTGGCTACGAGCAGTACTTC. Complete variable domain (other parts from reference TRBV9 and TRBJ2-7): DSGVTQTPKHLITATGQRVTLRCSPRSGDLSVYWYQQSLDQGLQFLIQYYNGEERAKGNILERFSAQQFPDLHSELNLSSLELGDSALYFCASSPSMVGGYEQYFGPGTRLTVT.

This clonotype was recorded at least ten times. The gene calls are TRBV7-3 and TRBJ2-5, with 8 bases aligning to TRBD2. The CDR3 spans 14 residues. CDR1 SGHTA and CDR2 FQGTGA come from the germline V gene. The ends lost 5 bases at V and 2 bases at J; junction bases unmatched: 4. The CDR3 sequence is CASSPSGRQETQYF. CDR3 nucleotide sequence: TGTGCCAGCAGCCCAAGCGGGAGACAAGAGACCCAGTACTTC.

This clonotype was seen repeatedly, ten times or more. This sequence joins TRBV27 and TRBJ2-1; D gene unclear. Germline lookup yields CDR1 MNHEY and CDR2 SMNVEV (reference sequence). The CDR3 length is 14 residues. Trimming pared 1 base from V and 7 bases from J, leaving 11 bases between. The CDR3 DNA follows: TGTGCCAGCAGTTTATTAGCCAGAACGAATGAGCAGTTCTTC. This sequence encodes CASSLLARTNEQFF.

This clonotype was seen ten or more times. V is TRBV2 and J is TRBJ2-1; D may be TRBD2 (5 bases). CDR1 and CDR2 from the germline V gene are SNHLY and FYNNEI. Trimming removed 7 bases at V and 4 bases at J, with 8 bases between. There are 12 residues in the CDR3. CDR3 sequence reads: CASKREYNEQFF. The CDR3, as DNA: TGTGCCAGCAAGAGGGAGTACAATGAGCAGTTCTTC.

The sample holds many counts of this clonotype. The V and J genes are TRBV20-1 and TRBJ2-4; D is unclear. Trimming removed 4 bases at V and 10 bases at J, with 11 bases between. There are 11 residues in the CDR3. Germline assignment: CDR1 DFQATT and CDR2 SNEGSKA (reference sequence). The chain's CDR3 is CSATRTLIQYF. DNA of the CDR3: TGCAGTGCTACCAGAACCCTTATTCAGTACTTC.

This clonotype has at least ten counts. The chain uses TRBV7-2 and TRBJ1-1; 7 bases are a match to TRBD1. This CDR3 has 13 residues. V lost 2 bases, J lost 7 bases, and 4 bases stayed unmatched. Germline V gene sequence: CDR1 SGHTA, CDR2 FQGNSA. DNA for the CDR3: TGTGCCAGCAGCTTACAGGGGGGGATTGAAGCTTTCTTT. Encoded protein: CASSLQGGIEAFF.

This clonotype was picked up many times. The genes are TRBV7-2 and TRBJ2-3, with TRBD2 identical over 9 bases. Germline-derived CDR1 and CDR2 are SGHTA and FQGNSA. This CDR3 has 15 amino acids. The J segment lost 9 bases and the V segment lost 6 bases, leaving 13 bases of the junction unmatched. The CDR3 DNA is TGTGCCAGCAGTAGCACGGGAGCGGGAGGACGGACGCAGTATTTT. Protein sequence: CASSSTGAGGRTQYF.

In its sample, this clonotype was seen many times. V gene TRBV4-2 combines with J gene TRBJ1-6; D is perhaps TRBD1 (6 bases). V was cut by 3 bases and J by 6 bases, with 18 bases left in between. This CDR3 has 17 amino acids. Per the germline V gene, CDR1 is LGHNA and CDR2 is YNFKEQ. CDR3 DNA: TGTGCCAGCAGCCAGGACAGTTTAGACTACCGTAATTCACCCCTCCACTTT. Translated, it gives CASSQDSLDYRNSPLHF.